This entry describes one TCR beta chain. The antigen is undetermined. This specimen belongs to a study of cytomegalovirus exposure and HLA in healthy donors. About the research overall: Per a later analysis, the roughly 680 first-cohort and more than 100 validation repertoires shared one platform. Points from the study as a whole: The classifier reportedly diagnosed cytomegalovirus status with high specificity and sensitivity. The investigators catalogued 150 or so TCR beta chains as cytomegalovirus-associated. In vitro assays verified that three CMV-associated chains recognized CMV antigens specifically.

Method: immunoSEQ multiplex PCR; TCRdb's copy keeps in-frame clones and lacks some. The sample holds some 250,000 clones, around 87% seen once. This receptor was obtained from a young woman in good health and CMV-seronegative. Material for sequencing was PBMCs.

This CDR3 is CASRQALAALHF. In DNA form, the CDR3 reads TGTGCCAGCAGACAGGCCCTGGCGGCCCTCCACTTT. This chain connects TRBV6-6 to TRBJ1-6; TRBD1 might be the D (5 bases). The V gene lost 6 bases and the J gene lost 14 bases, with 14 bases spanning the gap. CDR3 length equals 12 residues. Germline lookup yields CDR1 MNHNY and CDR2 SVGAGI (reference sequence).